This TCR beta chain originates from a study of blood T cells in healthy people across ages. On the study more broadly: Template switching captured about one barcoded beta molecule per two T cells.

PCR was performed a second time for roughly 7 to 12 cycles using a sample-barcoded 5' primer and a J-beta primer mix. MiXCR, applied by TCRdb to the 5' RACE reads, yields one record per CDR3 protein. This table has 710,000 or so distinct CDR3 sequences, roughly 32% appearing once. The germline gives CDR1 MNHNS, CDR2 SASEGT. This CDR3 has 15 amino acids. V lost 1 base, J lost 6 bases, and 13 bases lay in between. Notes on the study in general: Roughly linearly, TCR beta diversity per million T cells fell as age increased.

With regard to this clonotype: Its antigen remains unidentified.

The receptor's source is a woman of 80 years or more in good health. The V gene is TRBV6-1, the J gene TRBJ1-5; D is undetermined. The sample was blood. The chain's CDR3 is CASSEGRGRGQPQHF. The DNA for the CDR3 is TGTGCCAGCAGTGAAGGACGGGGAAGAGGTCAGCCCCAGCATTTT.